This record concerns one T cell receptor (beta chain) sequence. The data were obtained in a study of blood T cells in healthy people across ages. The use of a sample-barcoded 5' primer and a J-beta primer mix characterized a second PCR of roughly 6 to 11 cycles. TCRdb redid the calling of the 5' RACE reads with MiXCR, one entry per CDR3 protein. The sample lists over 1,500,000 distinct CDR3 sequences, just under 50% occurring once. The V gene's germline CDR1 is SQVTM and CDR2 ANQGSEA. The CDR3 length is 15 residues. Trimming took off 1 base at V and 4 bases at J, with 14 bases between the two ends. Sequencing was performed on blood. This sequence originates from a woman between 40 and 50 years old in good health. The rearrangement joins TRBV29-1 to TRBJ1-3; possible D gene TRBD1, 5 bases. CDR3 DNA: TGCAGCGTTGAAGTACAGGAGGCGAGGGGAAACACCATATATTTT. It specifies CSVEVQEARGNTIYF.